This is a list of T cell receptor beta chains from one sample in a study of blood T cell repertoires in COVID-19. Clones were sequenced by immunoSEQ multiplex PCR, and TCRdb holds only the in-frame ones, with some missing. The repertoire holds over 100,000 clones, with around nine tenths as singletons. Sequencing used peripheral blood. Every receptor here comes from a man aged 50 or older with active or convalescent COVID-19. The CDR3 runs from the conserved cysteine through the conserved F or W. The D gene is left open where the match is weak. Expanded clones are given a class, and other clones once, few, many or no size at all.

j_gene: TRBJ2-1; v_gene: TRBV7-8; d_gene: NA; abundance: NA; CDR3aa: CASSLGGKSSYNEQFF; CDR3nt: TGTGCCAGCAGCTTAGGAGGGAAAAGCTCCTACAATGAGCAGTTCTTC
j_gene: TRBJ2-1; v_gene: TRBV19; d_gene: NA; abundance: NA; CDR3aa: CASSTSGQEQFF; CDR3nt: TGTGCCAGTAGTACCTCTGGGCAAGAGCAGTTCTTC
j_gene: TRBJ1-4; v_gene: TRBV3-1/TRBV3-2; d_gene: TRBD1; abundance: once; CDR3aa: CASTAGTGDEKLFF; CDR3nt: TGTGCCAGCACCGCCGGGACAGGGGACGAAAAACTGTTTTTT
j_gene: TRBJ2-3; v_gene: TRBV7-2; d_gene: TRBD2; abundance: NA; CDR3aa: CASSLLAGGGTDTQYF; CDR3nt: TGTGCCAGCAGCCTACTAGCGGGGGGCGGCACAGATACGCAGTATTTT
j_gene: TRBJ1-5; v_gene: TRBV28; d_gene: TRBD1; abundance: NA; CDR3aa: CASSTPRQGPQPQHF; CDR3nt: TGTGCCAGCAGTACACCCCGACAGGGGCCTCAGCCCCAGCATTTT
j_gene: TRBJ1-4; v_gene: TRBV10-2; d_gene: TRBD1; abundance: once; CDR3aa: CASSQGQGAAQREKLFF; CDR3nt: TGCGCCAGCAGCCAGGGACAGGGGGCCGCACAAAGAGAAAAACTGTTTTTT
j_gene: TRBJ2-7; v_gene: TRBV4-3; d_gene: TRBD2; abundance: NA; CDR3aa: CASSQDTAGGPRDEQYF; CDR3nt: TGCGCCAGCAGCCAAGATACAGCGGGGGGGCCTAGGGACGAGCAGTACTTC
j_gene: TRBJ2-2; v_gene: TRBV19; d_gene: TRBD1; abundance: once; CDR3aa: CASSIAQGVAGELFF; CDR3nt: TGTGCCAGTAGTATCGCACAGGGGGTGGCCGGGGAGCTGTTTTTT
j_gene: TRBJ2-3; v_gene: TRBV20-1; d_gene: TRBD1; abundance: NA; CDR3aa: CSASRDRGADTQYF; CDR3nt: TGCAGTGCTAGTAGGGACAGGGGAGCAGATACGCAGTATTTT
j_gene: TRBJ1-1; v_gene: TRBV12-1; d_gene: NA; abundance: once; CDR3aa: CASSYGQGKDEANTEAFF; CDR3nt: TGTGCCAGCAGCTACGGACAGGGAAAAGACGAGGCTAACACTGAAGCTTTCTTT
j_gene: TRBJ2-2; v_gene: TRBV5-1; d_gene: TRBD2; abundance: NA; CDR3aa: CASSPAGTNTGELFF; CDR3nt: TGCGCCAGCAGCCCAGCGGGAACGAACACCGGGGAGCTGTTTTTT
j_gene: TRBJ1-6; v_gene: TRBV6-5; d_gene: TRBD1; abundance: NA; CDR3aa: CASNPRQGSNSPLHF; CDR3nt: TGTGCCAGCAATCCTAGACAGGGGAGTAATTCACCCCTCCACTTT
j_gene: TRBJ2-1; v_gene: TRBV9; d_gene: TRBD1; abundance: NA; CDR3aa: CASSLTPNRDRDPNEQFF; CDR3nt: TGTGCCAGCAGCCTCACCCCGAACAGGGACAGGGATCCTAATGAGCAGTTCTTC
j_gene: TRBJ2-5; v_gene: TRBV11-2; d_gene: TRBD2; abundance: NA; CDR3aa: CASSFGLAGPQETQYF; CDR3nt: TGTGCCAGCAGCTTTGGACTAGCGGGGCCCCAAGAGACCCAGTACTTC